This T cell receptor (beta chain) was recovered during a study of post-analysis software for immune sequencing data. Looking at the study overall: Disease trajectories encompassed relapsing-remitting, secondary progressive and progressive-relapsing multiple sclerosis. Broader study findings: In patients, TRBV5-6, TRBV5-1 and TRBV20-1 belonged to roughly 5 TRBV segments found more frequently than in controls. Samples from one preparation batch, clustered by F measure, grouped strongly together. The study found significantly lower normalized Chao1 diversity in multiple sclerosis patients than in controls.

Worth noting for this clonotype: The antigen remains undetermined.

Sequencing libraries made from TCR beta cDNA carried unique molecular identifiers. With about 1 to 11 million T cells as the source, 450,000 to 600,000 cDNA molecules resulted. TCRdb called the PCR reads again in MiXCR, with one record for every CDR3 protein. The sample yields approximately 660,000 distinct CDR3 sequences, 59% seen once. There are 12 residues in the CDR3. Specimen: blood. This chain uses TRBV12-3 or TRBV12-4 with TRBJ2-5; D is undetermined. Gene TRBJ2-7 matches the end of the DNA better, so the J call may be wrong. The receptor was derived from a girl aged 2 to 10 with multiple sclerosis. The CDR3 DNA reads TGTGCCAGCAGTCCCCATCCGGGCGAGCAGTACTTC. This translates into CASSPHPGEQYF.